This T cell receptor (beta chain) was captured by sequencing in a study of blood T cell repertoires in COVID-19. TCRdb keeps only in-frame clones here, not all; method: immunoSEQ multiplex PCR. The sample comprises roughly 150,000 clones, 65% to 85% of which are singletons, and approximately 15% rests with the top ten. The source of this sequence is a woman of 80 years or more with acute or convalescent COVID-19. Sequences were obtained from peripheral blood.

CDR3 sequence reads: CASRPGQGPEQYF. The CDR3 DNA sequence: TGCGCCAGCAGACCGGGACAGGGCCCCGAGCAGTACTTC. The chain joins TRBV5-1 to TRBJ2-7, with TRBD1 matching over 9 bases. Losses at the gene ends were 5 bases for V and 6 bases for J; bases not matched to a gene: 6. Germline lookup yields CDR1 SGHRS and CDR2 YFSETQ. CDR3 length: 13 residues. Together with reference TRBV5-1 and TRBJ2-7, the CDR3 gives the full variable domain: KAGVTQTPRYLIKTRGQQVTLSCSPISGHRSVSWYQQTPGQGLQFLFEYFSETQRNKGNFPGRFSGRQFSNSRSEMNVSTLELGDSALYLCASRPGQGPEQYFGPGTRLTVT.